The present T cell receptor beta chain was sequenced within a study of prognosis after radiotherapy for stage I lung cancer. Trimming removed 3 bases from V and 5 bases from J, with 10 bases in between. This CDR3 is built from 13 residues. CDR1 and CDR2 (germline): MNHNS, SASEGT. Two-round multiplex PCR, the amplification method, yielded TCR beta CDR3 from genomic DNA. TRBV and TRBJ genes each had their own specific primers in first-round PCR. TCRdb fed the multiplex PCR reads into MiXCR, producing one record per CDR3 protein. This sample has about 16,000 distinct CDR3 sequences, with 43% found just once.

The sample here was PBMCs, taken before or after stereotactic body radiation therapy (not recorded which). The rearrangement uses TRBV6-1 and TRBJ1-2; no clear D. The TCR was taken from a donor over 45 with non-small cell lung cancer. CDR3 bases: TGTGCCAGCAGTGACCCCGGACGGTATGGCTACACCTTC. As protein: CASSDPGRYGYTF.